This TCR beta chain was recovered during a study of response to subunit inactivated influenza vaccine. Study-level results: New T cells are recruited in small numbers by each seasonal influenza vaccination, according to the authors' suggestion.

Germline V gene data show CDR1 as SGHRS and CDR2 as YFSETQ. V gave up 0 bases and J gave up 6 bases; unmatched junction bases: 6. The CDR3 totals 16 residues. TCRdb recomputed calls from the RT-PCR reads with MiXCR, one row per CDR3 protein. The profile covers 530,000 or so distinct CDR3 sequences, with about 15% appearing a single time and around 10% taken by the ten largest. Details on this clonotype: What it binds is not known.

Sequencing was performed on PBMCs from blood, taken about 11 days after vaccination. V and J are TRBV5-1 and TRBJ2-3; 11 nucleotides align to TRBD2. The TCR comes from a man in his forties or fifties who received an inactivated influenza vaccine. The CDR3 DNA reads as TGCGCCAGCAGCTTGGGACTAGCGGGATCGGGCGATACGCAGTATTTT. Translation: CASSLGLAGSGDTQYF.